Listed here are 29 T cell receptor beta chains from one sample, sequenced in a study of cytomegalovirus exposure and HLA in healthy donors (dated by TCRdb to 2016 to 2017). Libraries were constructed by the immunoSEQ multiplex PCR assay. A mixture of 60 forward primers for TCR Vbeta segments and 13 reverse primers for TCR Jbeta segments was used in the multiplex PCR. The immuneACCESS repertoire file appears here via TCRdb, limited to in-frame rearrangements. These files lack a portion of the clones; in checked studies, under half of the deficit traces to unresolved V genes, and the cause of the others is not known. This sample's records show 75,000 to 85,000 clones. 3% to 4% of the sample is in the top ten clones. What was sequenced was PBMCs. The receptors stem from a man between 18 and 35 years old in good health and CMV-seropositive.

This chain connects TRBV5-4 to TRBJ1-1, with 10 bases aligning to TRBD1. Germline V CDR1 and CDR2: SGHNT, YYREEE (reference sequence). After removal of 4 bases from V and 4 bases from J, the junction contained 7 bases not matched to a gene. The CDR3 runs to 15 residues. CDR3 nucleotide sequence: TGTGCCAGCAGCCCCGGACAGGGGGGATTCACTGAAGCTTTCTTT. Its translation is CASSPGQGGFTEAFF.

The chain carries TRBV6-1 and TRBJ2-3, with 13 bases fitting TRBD2. With V trimmed by 5 bases and J by 4 bases, 3 bases remained unmatched. The germline gives CDR1 MNHNS, CDR2 SASEGT. This CDR3 comprises 15 residues. The CDR3 DNA follows: TGTGCCAGCAGTTTAACTAGCGGGGGGGCAGATACGCAGTATTTT. It translates to CASSLTSGGADTQYF.

The gene calls are TRBV29-1 and TRBJ2-7; D uncertain. V gave up 5 bases and J gave up 5 bases, with 13 bases separating them. The germline CDR1 and CDR2 sequences are SQVTM and ANQGSEA. The CDR3 runs to 12 residues. CDR3 sequence (DNA): TGCAGCGTTAAACTCCCTCCCAACGAGCAGTACTTC. Its protein is CSVKLPPNEQYF.

The chain is built from TRBV19 and TRBJ1-6, with D tentatively TRBD1 (5 bases). The CDR3 has 14 amino acids. V lost 3 bases and J lost 7, with 10 bases in between. The germline gives CDR1 LNHDA, CDR2 SQIVND (reference sequence). The chain's CDR3 is CASSMTVFNSPLHF. CDR3 bases: TGTGCCAGTAGTATGACAGTCTTCAATTCACCCCTCCACTTT. The full variable domain, in which reference TRBV19 and TRBJ1-6 provide the parts outside the CDR3, is DGGITQSPKYLFRKEGQNVTLSCEQNLNHDAMYWYRQDPGQGLRLIYYSQIVNDFQKGDIAEGYSVSREKKESFPLTVTSAQKNPTAFYLCASSMTVFNSPLHFGNGTRLTVT.

The chain joins TRBV19 to TRBJ2-1, with 9 bases aligning to TRBD2. The J segment lost 0 bases and the V segment lost 5 bases, leaving 5 bases of the junction unmatched. This CDR3 comprises 16 residues. Germline V CDR1 and CDR2: LNHDA, SQIVND (reference sequence). CDR3: CASSARLAVSYNEQFF. The CDR3 region has the DNA TGTGCCAGTAGTGCCCGACTAGCGGTCTCCTACAATGAGCAGTTCTTC.

This chain joins TRBV2 and TRBJ1-1; 7 bases map to TRBD1. This CDR3 has 14 amino acids. From germline, CDR1 is SNHLY and CDR2 FYNNEI. With V trimmed by 3 bases and J by 5 bases, 6 bases remained unmatched. The CDR3 coding sequence is TGTGCCAGCAGTGAGGCAGGGGGGCCAACTGAAGCTTTCTTT. Encoded protein: CASSEAGGPTEAFF. Variable domain in full (rest from reference TRBV2 and TRBJ1-1): EPEVTQTPSHQVTQMGQEVILRCVPISNHLYFYWYRQILGQKVEFLVSFYNNEISEKSEIFDDQFSVERPDGSNFTLKIRSTKLEDSAMYFCASSEAGGPTEAFFGQGTRLTVV.

The chain couples TRBV5-4 to TRBJ2-3; a weak D match, TRBD2 (6 bases). Germline V CDR1 and CDR2: SGHNT, YYREEE (reference sequence). The CDR3 extends over 16 amino acids. V lost 3 bases and J 0 bases, leaving 14 bases between the germline ends. In DNA form, the CDR3 reads TGTGCCAGCAGCTGGGGAGGTGGAACTAGCACAGATACGCAGTATTTT. Translation: CASSWGGGTSTDTQYF.

The chain uses TRBV7-9 and TRBJ2-7; 10 nucleotides line up with TRBD1. The CDR3 has 15 residues. V lost 4 bases to trimming and J lost 4 bases; unmatched junction nucleotides: 7. Germline V gene sequence: CDR1 SEHNR, CDR2 FQNEAQ (reference sequence). The CDR3 bases are TGTGCCAGCAGCTCCCTGGGGACAGGGGAGTACGAGCAGTACTTC. It specifies CASSSLGTGEYEQYF.

The chain uses TRBV5-1 and TRBJ1-3; unclear D gene. V was pared by 0 bases and J by 0 bases, with 7 bases between. This CDR3 is built from 15 residues. The V gene's germline CDR1 is SGHRS and CDR2 YFSETQ. The CDR3 here is CASSLDSNSGNTIYF. The DNA of the CDR3 is TGCGCCAGCAGCTTGGACAGCAACTCTGGAAACACCATATATTTT. The full variable domain, its missing parts supplied by reference TRBV5-1 and TRBJ1-3, is KAGVTQTPRYLIKTRGQQVTLSCSPISGHRSVSWYQQTPGQGLQFLFEYFSETQRNKGNFPGRFSGRQFSNSRSEMNVSTLELGDSALYLCASSLDSNSGNTIYFGEGSWLTVV.

The chain is built from TRBV27 and TRBJ2-5, with a weak D call TRBD2 (6 bases). The germline V gene has CDR1 MNHEY and CDR2 SMNVEV (reference sequence). The V and J ends lost 5 bases and 0 bases respectively, with 10 bases between them. This CDR3 contains 14 residues. The CDR3: CASSTRGNQETQYF. CDR3 DNA sequence: TGTGCCAGCAGTACACGGGGGAACCAAGAGACCCAGTACTTC.

The chain couples TRBV9 to TRBJ2-4, with a weak D call TRBD1 (5 bases). The V and J ends lost 3 bases and 0 bases respectively, with 10 bases between them. There are 15 residues in the CDR3. CDR1 is SGDLS, CDR2 YYNGEE, per germline. The DNA of the CDR3 is TGTGCCAGCAGCGCCCGGACACCAGCCAAAAACATTCAGTACTTC. Its translation is CASSARTPAKNIQYF.

The rearrangement links TRBV30 to TRBJ1-1; no definite D call. Trimming removed 6 bases at V and 1 base at J, with 18 bases between. The CDR3 is 15 amino acids. Looked up from germline, CDR1 is GTSNPN and CDR2 is SVGIG (reference sequence). CDR3: CACSLPRRGNTEAFF. CDR3 sequence (DNA): TGTGCCTGTTCTCTCCCCCGACGGGGGAACACTGAAGCTTTCTTT.

The rearrangement links TRBV2 to TRBJ1-1; D gene unclear. CDR3 length: 13 residues. The V end lost 7 bases, the J end lost 0 bases, and 9 bases lay between the germline ends. Per the germline V gene, CDR1 is SNHLY and CDR2 is FYNNEI. CDR3 DNA sequence: TGTGCCAGCATATCCTCCTTGAACACTGAAGCTTTCTTT. The encoded protein is CASISSLNTEAFF.

This chain connects TRBV6-5 to TRBJ2-3; 11 bases match TRBD2. The germline gives CDR1 MNHEY, CDR2 SVGAGI. V lost 4 bases to trimming and J lost 3 bases; unmatched junction nucleotides: 3. The CDR3 has 15 residues. In nucleotides, the CDR3 is TGTGCCAGCAGTTCACTAGCGGGAGTTACAGATACGCAGTATTTT. This sequence encodes CASSSLAGVTDTQYF.

The chain has TRBV5-1 and TRBJ2-1; 8 bases line up with TRBD1. The germline CDR1 and CDR2 sequences are SGHRS and YFSETQ. Trimming cost V 4 bases and J 5 bases; bases outside gene matches: 8. The CDR3 spans 15 residues. For the CDR3, the DNA is TGCGCCAGCAGCGTGCAGGGGGCAGGGAACAATGAGCAGTTCTTC. It translates to CASSVQGAGNNEQFF. The full variable domain, with the rest looked up from reference TRBV5-1 and TRBJ2-1, is KAGVTQTPRYLIKTRGQQVTLSCSPISGHRSVSWYQQTPGQGLQFLFEYFSETQRNKGNFPGRFSGRQFSNSRSEMNVSTLELGDSALYLCASSVQGAGNNEQFFGPGTRLTVL.

The chain links TRBV7-3 to TRBJ2-1; TRBD2 matches at 9 bases. V trimming: 2 bases; J trimming: 10 bases; junction bases outside the gene matches: 3. Per the germline V gene, CDR1 is SGHTA and CDR2 is FQGTGA. CDR3 length equals 13 residues. CDR3 coding DNA: TGTGCCAGCAGCTTAGCGGGGGGGACCGAGCAGTTCTTC. Translation: CASSLAGGTEQFF.

The rearrangement joins TRBV4-1 to TRBJ2-7; 11 bases fit TRBD2. CDR1 and CDR2 from the germline V gene are MGHRA and YSYEKL. This CDR3 contains 16 residues. V lost 1 base, J lost 0 bases, and 2 bases stayed unmatched. The CDR3 nucleotides read TGCGCCAGCAGCCAAGCTGGGACTAGCGGCTCCTACGAGCAGTACTTC. It codes for CASSQAGTSGSYEQYF.

This sequence joins TRBV5-6 and TRBJ1-5; tentative D call: TRBD1 (6 bases). Germline CDR1 is SGHDT and CDR2 is YYEEEE. The V gene lost 3 bases and the J gene lost 2 bases, with 15 bases spanning the gap. The CDR3 length is 16 residues. CDR3 residues: CASSSRKGVRNQPQHF. As DNA, the CDR3 is TGTGCCAGCAGCTCGAGGAAGGGGGTTCGCAATCAGCCCCAGCATTTT.

The chain couples TRBV6-1 to TRBJ2-7; 8 nucleotides align to TRBD1. CDR3 size: 14 residues. Germline loops: CDR1 MNHNS, CDR2 SASEGT. The V and J ends lost 5 bases and 6 bases, in that order; junction bases with no gene match: 9. The CDR3 here is CASSSAAGGTEQYF. In nucleotides, the CDR3 is TGTGCCAGCAGTAGTGCGGCAGGGGGCACCGAGCAGTACTTC.

The chain carries TRBV15 and TRBJ2-3; no clear D gene. Looked up from germline, CDR1 is LNHNV and CDR2 is YYDKDF (reference sequence). Deletions cut 7 bases from V and 5 bases from J, with 7 bases between. The CDR3 extends over 11 amino acids. CDR3 loop: CATTSRDTQYF. The CDR3 DNA reads as TGTGCCACCACGAGTAGAGATACGCAGTATTTT.

This chain uses TRBV28 with TRBJ1-1, with D unclear. The CDR3 is 14 amino acids. Trimming pared 5 bases from V and 3 bases from J, leaving 13 bases between. CDR1 is MDHEN and CDR2 is SYDVKM in the germline V gene. CDR3 loop: CASSPQRVYTEAFF. Here the CDR3 DNA reads TGTGCCAGCAGTCCCCAACGGGTTTACACTGAAGCTTTCTTT.

The chain links TRBV11-2 to TRBJ2-5, with 7 positions matching TRBD1. Losses at the gene ends were 4 bases for V and 5 bases for J; bases not matched to a gene: 7. Germline CDR1 is SGHAT and CDR2 is FQNNGV. The length of the CDR3 is 14 residues. CDR3 coding DNA: TGTGCCAGCAGCTCGACAGGGTTTCGGGAGACCCAGTACTTC. Protein product: CASSSTGFRETQYF.

This chain uses TRBV7-4 with TRBJ2-7, with D possibly TRBD2 on 5 matching bases. The CDR3 has 15 residues. Germline-derived CDR1 and CDR2 are SGHVT and SQSDAQ. The ends were cut back, 4 bases at V and 4 bases at J, with 17 bases in the middle. The CDR3 reads CASSSGEGWAYEQYF. In nucleotides, the CDR3 is TGTGCCAGCAGCTCAGGAGAGGGTTGGGCGTACGAGCAGTACTTC.

The chain joins TRBV7-9 to TRBJ1-4; 11 nucleotides agree with TRBD1. There are 17 residues in the CDR3. V trimming: 7 bases; J trimming: 4 bases; junction bases outside the gene matches: 11. CDR1 and CDR2 (germline): SEHNR, FQNEAQ (reference sequence). CDR3 in amino acids: CASTFSGQGAGNEKLFF. In DNA, the CDR3 is TGTGCCAGCACCTTCAGCGGACAGGGGGCGGGTAATGAAAAACTGTTTTTT. Full variable domain (remainder filled in from reference TRBV7-9 and TRBJ1-4): DTGVSQNPRHKITKRGQNVTFRCDPISEHNRLYWYRQTLGQGPEFLTYFQNEAQLEKSRLLSDRFSAERPKGSFSTLEIQRTEQGDSAMYLCASTFSGQGAGNEKLFFGSGTQLSVL.

This chain uses TRBV11-2 with TRBJ1-5, with 8 bases aligning to TRBD1. Germline CDR1 SGHAT, CDR2 FQNNGV. After removal of 5 bases from V and 5 bases from J, the junction contained 8 bases not matched to a gene. The CDR3 is made up of 15 amino acids. The CDR3 protein is CASSRRTGRDQPQHF. The CDR3 nucleotides are TGTGCCAGCAGCCGACGGACAGGGCGAGATCAGCCCCAGCATTTT. The variable domain in full, completed from reference TRBV11-2 and TRBJ1-5, reads EAGVAQSPRYKIIEKRQSVAFWCNPISGHATLYWYQQILGQGPKLLIQFQNNGVVDDSQLPKDRFSAERLKGVDSTLKIQPAKLEDSAVYLCASSRRTGRDQPQHFGDGTRLSIL.

This chain joins TRBV10-3 and TRBJ1-5; D gene unclear. The CDR3 extends over 13 amino acids. The V end was cut by 4 bases, the J end by 7 bases, with 11 bases between. Per the germline V gene, CDR1 is ENHRY and CDR2 is SYGVKD. The DNA of the CDR3 is TGTGCCATCAGTGTCCAGGTTGGCCAGCCCCAGCATTTT. It yields the protein CAISVQVGQPQHF.

CDR3 in DNA: TGTGCCAGCCTCATACGGGACACTGAAGCTTTCTTT. It is translated as CASLIRDTEAFF. V and J are TRBV2 and TRBJ1-1, with no clear D. V was pared by 8 bases and J by 3 bases, with 10 bases between. Germline-derived CDR1 and CDR2 are SNHLY and FYNNEI. This CDR3 has 12 residues. Full variable domain (remainder filled in from reference TRBV2 and TRBJ1-1): EPEVTQTPSHQVTQMGQEVILRCVPISNHLYFYWYRQILGQKVEFLVSFYNNEISEKSEIFDDQFSVERPDGSNFTLKIRSTKLEDSAMYFCASLIRDTEAFFGQGTRLTVV.

This CDR3 reads CSVVWVDRGRAYEQYF. In nucleotides, the CDR3 is TGCAGCGTTGTTTGGGTGGACAGGGGAAGAGCATACGAGCAGTACTTC. This chain connects TRBV29-1 to TRBJ2-7; 9 bases agree with TRBD1. V dropped 4 bases and J dropped 4; count of bases not matched to a gene: 14. From germline, CDR1 is SQVTM and CDR2 ANQGSEA. CDR3 length: 16 amino acids.

The chain uses TRBV5-1 and TRBJ2-6; no definite D call. CDR3 length equals 14 residues. V was pared by 7 bases and J by 1 base, with 9 bases between. Germline-derived CDR1 and CDR2 are SGHRS and YFSETQ. The CDR3 loop is CASRFPSGANVLTF. As DNA, the CDR3 is TGCGCCAGCCGGTTTCCGTCTGGGGCCAACGTCCTGACTTTC.